The T cell receptor beta chain described here comes from a study of shared T cell receptors in the human thymus. The V and J ends lost 3 bases and 1 base, in that order; junction bases with no gene match: 4. This CDR3 contains 15 residues. Germline V lookup: CDR1 SGHTS, CDR2 YDEGEE. TCRdb's copy holds only in-frame clones and misses some; the assay was immunoSEQ multiplex PCR. Of fewer than 700,000 clones detected, approximately 87% appear once; the ten largest clones hold around 0.0099%. This same sample was also part of a study on human thymus T cells. This second study says: Among unrelated individuals, related research reported thymic repertoires that overlapped highly.

Sequencing was done on a sample of thymocytes. V usage is TRBV5-8 and J usage is TRBJ2-1; TRBD2 matches at 7 bases. The clonotype originates from a boy younger than two with a congenital heart defect. The CDR3 nucleotides are TGTGCCAGCAGCTGGAGGACTAGTTCCTACAATGAGCAGTTCTTC. It is translated as CASSWRTSSYNEQFF.